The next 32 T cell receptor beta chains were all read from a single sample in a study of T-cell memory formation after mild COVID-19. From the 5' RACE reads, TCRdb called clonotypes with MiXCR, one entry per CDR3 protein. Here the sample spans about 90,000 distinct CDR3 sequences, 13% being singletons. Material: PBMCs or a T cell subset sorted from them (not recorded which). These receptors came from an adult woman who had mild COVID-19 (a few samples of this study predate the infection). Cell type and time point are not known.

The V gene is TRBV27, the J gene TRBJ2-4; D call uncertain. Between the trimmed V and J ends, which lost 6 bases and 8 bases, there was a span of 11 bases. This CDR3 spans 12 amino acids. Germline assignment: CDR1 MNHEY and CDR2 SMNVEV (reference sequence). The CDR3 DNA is TGTGCCAGCAGAGGTTGGGCTCACATTCAGTACTTC. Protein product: CASRGWAHIQYF.

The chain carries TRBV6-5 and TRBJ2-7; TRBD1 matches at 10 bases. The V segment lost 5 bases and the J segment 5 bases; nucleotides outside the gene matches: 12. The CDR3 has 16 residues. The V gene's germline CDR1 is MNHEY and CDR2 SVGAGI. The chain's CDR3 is CASSPTGTGEWNEQYF. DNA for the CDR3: TGTGCCAGCAGTCCAACCGGGACAGGGGAGTGGAACGAGCAGTACTTC.

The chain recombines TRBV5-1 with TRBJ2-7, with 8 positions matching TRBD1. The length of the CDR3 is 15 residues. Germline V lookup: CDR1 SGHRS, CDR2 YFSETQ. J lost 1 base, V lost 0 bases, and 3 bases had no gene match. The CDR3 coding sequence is TGCGCCAGCAGCTTGGCTCGACAGGGGTCCTACGAGCAGTACTTC. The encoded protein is CASSLARQGSYEQYF.

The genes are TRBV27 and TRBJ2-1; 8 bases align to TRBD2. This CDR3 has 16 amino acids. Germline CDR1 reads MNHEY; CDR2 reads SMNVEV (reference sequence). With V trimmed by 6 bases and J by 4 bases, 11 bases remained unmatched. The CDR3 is CASSHLGREGYNEQFF. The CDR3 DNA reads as TGTGCCAGCAGCCATCTCGGTCGGGAGGGGTACAATGAGCAGTTCTTC.

The CDR3 reads CASSLAKDRSYEQYF. The CDR3 nucleotides are TGTGCCAGCAGCTTAGCGAAGGACAGATCCTACGAGCAGTACTTC. This chain connects TRBV7-2 to TRBJ2-7; the D gene is possibly TRBD1 (6 bases). The CDR3 extends over 15 amino acids. Looked up from germline, CDR1 is SGHTA and CDR2 is FQGNSA. V was shortened by 0 bases and J by 1 base, with 10 bases between the two germline ends.

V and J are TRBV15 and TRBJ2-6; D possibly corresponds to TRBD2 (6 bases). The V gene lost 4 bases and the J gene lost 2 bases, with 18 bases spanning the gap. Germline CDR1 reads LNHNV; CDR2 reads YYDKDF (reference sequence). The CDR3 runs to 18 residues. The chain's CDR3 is CATSTGDSFLAGANVLTF. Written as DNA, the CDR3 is TGTGCCACCAGCACCGGGGACTCCTTCCTCGCTGGGGCCAACGTCCTGACTTTC.

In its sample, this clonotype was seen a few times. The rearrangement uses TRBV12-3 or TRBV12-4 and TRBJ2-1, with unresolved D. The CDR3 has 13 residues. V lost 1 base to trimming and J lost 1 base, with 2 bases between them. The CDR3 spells CASSLESYNEQFF. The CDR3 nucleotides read TGTGCCAGCAGTTTAGAGTCCTACAATGAGCAGTTCTTC.

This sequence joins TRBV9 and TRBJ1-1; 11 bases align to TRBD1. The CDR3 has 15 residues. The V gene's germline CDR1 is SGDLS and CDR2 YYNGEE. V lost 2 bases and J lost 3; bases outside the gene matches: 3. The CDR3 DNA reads TGTGCCAGCAGCGTTGGGACAGGGGGTTACACTGAAGCTTTCTTT. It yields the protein CASSVGTGGYTEAFF.

Here the CDR3 DNA reads TGCGCCAGCAGCCACAGGGTATCCTACGAGCAGTACTTC. Translation: CASSHRVSYEQYF. The genes are TRBV5-1 and TRBJ2-7, with D possibly matching TRBD1 (6 bases). This CDR3 has 13 amino acids. CDR1 is SGHRS, CDR2 YFSETQ, per germline. Between the trimmed V and J ends, which lost 4 bases and 1 base, there was a span of 9 bases.

For the CDR3, the DNA is TGTGCCAGCAGGGGGGACAGGGGTACGGCTTTCTTT. Residues: CASRGDRGTAFF. The rearrangement joins TRBV6-1 to TRBJ1-1; 10 positions match TRBD1. This CDR3 region has 12 residues. V lost 6 bases and J lost 11; bases outside the gene matches: 6. Germline V gene data show CDR1 as MNHNS and CDR2 as SASEGT.

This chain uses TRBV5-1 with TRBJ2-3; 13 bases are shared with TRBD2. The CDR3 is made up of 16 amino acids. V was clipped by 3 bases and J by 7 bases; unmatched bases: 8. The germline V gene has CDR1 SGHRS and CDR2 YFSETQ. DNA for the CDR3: TGCGCCAGCAGCTCCACTAGCGGGGGGGCCTCACATACGCAGTATTTT. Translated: CASSSTSGGASHTQYF.

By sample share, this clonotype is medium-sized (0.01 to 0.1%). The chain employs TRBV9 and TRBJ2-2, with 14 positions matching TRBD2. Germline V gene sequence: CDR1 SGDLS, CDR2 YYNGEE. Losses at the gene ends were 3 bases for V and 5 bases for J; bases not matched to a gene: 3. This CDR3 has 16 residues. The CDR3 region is CASSGLAGGGTGELFF. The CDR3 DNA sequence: TGTGCCAGCAGCGGACTAGCGGGAGGGGGAACCGGGGAGCTGTTTTTT.

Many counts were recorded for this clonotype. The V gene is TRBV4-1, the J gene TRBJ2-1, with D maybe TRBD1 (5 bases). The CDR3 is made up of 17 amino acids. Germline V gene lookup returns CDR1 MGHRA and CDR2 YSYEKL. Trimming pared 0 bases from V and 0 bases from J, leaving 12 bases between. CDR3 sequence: CASSQEGAPSSYNEQFF. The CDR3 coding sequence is TGCGCCAGCAGCCAAGAAGGGGCCCCGAGCTCCTACAATGAGCAGTTCTTC.

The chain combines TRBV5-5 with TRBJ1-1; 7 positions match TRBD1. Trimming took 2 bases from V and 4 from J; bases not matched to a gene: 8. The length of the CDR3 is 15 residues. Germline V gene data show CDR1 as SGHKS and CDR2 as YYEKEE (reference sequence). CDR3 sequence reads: CASSFWEGALTEAFF. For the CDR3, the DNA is TGTGCCAGCAGCTTCTGGGAGGGGGCTCTCACTGAAGCTTTCTTT.

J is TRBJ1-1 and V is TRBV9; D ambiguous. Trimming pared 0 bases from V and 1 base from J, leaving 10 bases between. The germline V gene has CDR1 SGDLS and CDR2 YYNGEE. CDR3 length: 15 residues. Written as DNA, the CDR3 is TGTGCCAGCAGCGTAGCCGCGGACGGGAACACTGAAGCTTTCTTT. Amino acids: CASSVAADGNTEAFF.

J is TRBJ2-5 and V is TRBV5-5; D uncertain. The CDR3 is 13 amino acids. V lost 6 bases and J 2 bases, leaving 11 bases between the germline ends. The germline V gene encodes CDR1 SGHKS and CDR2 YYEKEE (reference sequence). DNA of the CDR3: TGTGCCAGCACGTGGGCGGAACAAGAGACCCAGTACTTC. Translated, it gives CASTWAEQETQYF.

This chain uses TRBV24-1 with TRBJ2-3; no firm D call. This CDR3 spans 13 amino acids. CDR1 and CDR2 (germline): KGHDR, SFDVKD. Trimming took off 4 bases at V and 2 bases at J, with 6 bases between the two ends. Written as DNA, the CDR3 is TGTGCCACCAGTGACTATATCACAGATACGCAGTATTTT. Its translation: CATSDYITDTQYF.

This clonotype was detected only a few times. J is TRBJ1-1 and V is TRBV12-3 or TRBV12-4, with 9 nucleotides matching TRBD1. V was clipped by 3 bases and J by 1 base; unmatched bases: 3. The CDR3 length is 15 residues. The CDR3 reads CASSLRTGANTEAFF. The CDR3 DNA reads TGTGCCAGCAGTTTGCGGACAGGGGCGAACACTGAAGCTTTCTTT.

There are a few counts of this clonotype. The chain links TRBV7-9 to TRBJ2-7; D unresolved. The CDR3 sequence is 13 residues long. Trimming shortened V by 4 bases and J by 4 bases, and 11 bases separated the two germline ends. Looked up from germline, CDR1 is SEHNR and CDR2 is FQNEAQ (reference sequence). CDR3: CASSSSTRYEQYF. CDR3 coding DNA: TGTGCCAGCAGCTCCTCGACACGTTACGAGCAGTACTTC.

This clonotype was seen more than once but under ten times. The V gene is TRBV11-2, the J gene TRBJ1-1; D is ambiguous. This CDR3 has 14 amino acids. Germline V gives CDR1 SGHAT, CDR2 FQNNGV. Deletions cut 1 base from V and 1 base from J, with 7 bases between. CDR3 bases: TGTGCCAGCAGCTTAGGCGGCGCGAACACTGAAGCTTTCTTT. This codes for CASSLGGANTEAFF.

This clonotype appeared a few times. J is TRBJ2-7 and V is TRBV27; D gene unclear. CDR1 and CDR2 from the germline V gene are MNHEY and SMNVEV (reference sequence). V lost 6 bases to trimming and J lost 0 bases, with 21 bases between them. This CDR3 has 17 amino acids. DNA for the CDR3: TGTGCCAGCAGAGGGCAAGACCGGAGATTCAGCTCCTACGAGCAGTACTTC. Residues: CASRGQDRRFSSYEQYF.

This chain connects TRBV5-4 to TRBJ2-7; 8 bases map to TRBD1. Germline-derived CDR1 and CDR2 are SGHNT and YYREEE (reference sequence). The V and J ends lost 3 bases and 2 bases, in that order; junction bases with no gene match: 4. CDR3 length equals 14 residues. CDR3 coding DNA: TGTGCCAGCAGCTGGGACAGGAGCCCCTACGAGCAGTACTTC. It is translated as CASSWDRSPYEQYF.

The CDR3 loop is CASSTEGAGDRRQETQYF. The CDR3 DNA reads as TGTGCCAGCAGCACAGAGGGGGCGGGGGATAGGCGACAAGAGACCCAGTACTTC. The chain employs TRBV21-1 and TRBJ2-5; TRBD1, the table's D call, was not compared with the DNA. TRBV21-1 is a pseudogene locus. The CDR3 runs 18 residues.

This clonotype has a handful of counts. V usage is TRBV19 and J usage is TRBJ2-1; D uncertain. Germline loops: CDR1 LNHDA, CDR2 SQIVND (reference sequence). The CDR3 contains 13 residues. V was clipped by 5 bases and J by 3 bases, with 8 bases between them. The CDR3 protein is CASSATVYNEQFF. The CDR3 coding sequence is TGTGCCAGTAGTGCGACGGTCTACAATGAGCAGTTCTTC.

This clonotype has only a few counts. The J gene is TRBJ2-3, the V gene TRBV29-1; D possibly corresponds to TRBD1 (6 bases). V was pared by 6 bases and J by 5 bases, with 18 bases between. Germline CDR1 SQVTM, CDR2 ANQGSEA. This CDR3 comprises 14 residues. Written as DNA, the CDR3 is TGCAGCGTGCCCCCCGGACAGTTCGAAGATACGCAGTATTTT. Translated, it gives CSVPPGQFEDTQYF.

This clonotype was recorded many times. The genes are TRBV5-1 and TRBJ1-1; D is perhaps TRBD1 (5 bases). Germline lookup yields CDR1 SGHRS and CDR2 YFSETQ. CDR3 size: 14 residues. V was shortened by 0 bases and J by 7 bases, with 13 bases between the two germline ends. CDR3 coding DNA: TGCGCCAGCAGCTTGGAATGGGGGTGGAATGAAGCTTTCTTT. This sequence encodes CASSLEWGWNEAFF.

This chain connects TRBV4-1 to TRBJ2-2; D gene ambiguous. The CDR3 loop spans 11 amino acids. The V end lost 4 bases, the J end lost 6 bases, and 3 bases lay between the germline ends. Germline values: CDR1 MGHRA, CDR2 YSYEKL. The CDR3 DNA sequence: TGCGCCAGCAGCCGGGCCGGGGAGCTGTTTTTT. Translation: CASSRAGELFF.

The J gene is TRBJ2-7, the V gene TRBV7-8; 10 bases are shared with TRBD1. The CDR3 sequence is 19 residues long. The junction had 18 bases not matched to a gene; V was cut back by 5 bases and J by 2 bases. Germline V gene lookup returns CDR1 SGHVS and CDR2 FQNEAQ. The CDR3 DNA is TGTGCCAGCAGCCAAGGTCCGGGACAGGGGCCGACTGCCCCCTACGAGCAGTACTTC. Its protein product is CASSQGPGQGPTAPYEQYF.

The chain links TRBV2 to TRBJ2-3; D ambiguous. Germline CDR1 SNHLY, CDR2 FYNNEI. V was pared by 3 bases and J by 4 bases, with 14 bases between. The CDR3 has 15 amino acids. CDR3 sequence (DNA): TGTGCCAGCAGTGAGGCAGCATTGGGCGCAGATACGCAGTATTTT. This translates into CASSEAALGADTQYF.

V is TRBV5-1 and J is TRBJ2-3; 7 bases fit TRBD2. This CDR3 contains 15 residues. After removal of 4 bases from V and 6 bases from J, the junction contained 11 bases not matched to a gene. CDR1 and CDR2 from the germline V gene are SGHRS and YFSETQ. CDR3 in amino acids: CASSPREGGPDTQYF. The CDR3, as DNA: TGCGCCAGCAGCCCTAGGGAGGGAGGGCCCGATACGCAGTATTTT.

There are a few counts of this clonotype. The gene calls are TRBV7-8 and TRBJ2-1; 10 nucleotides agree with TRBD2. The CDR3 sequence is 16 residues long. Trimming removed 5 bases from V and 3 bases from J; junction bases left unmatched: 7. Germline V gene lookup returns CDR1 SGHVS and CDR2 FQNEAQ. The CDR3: CASSIRLAGVYNEQFF. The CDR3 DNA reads TGTGCCAGCAGCATCCGGCTAGCGGGGGTCTACAATGAGCAGTTCTTC.

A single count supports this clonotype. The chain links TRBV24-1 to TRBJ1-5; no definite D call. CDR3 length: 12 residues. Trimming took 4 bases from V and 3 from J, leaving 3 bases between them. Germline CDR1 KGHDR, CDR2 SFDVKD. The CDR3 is CATSDANQPQHF. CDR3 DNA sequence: TGTGCCACCAGTGACGCCAATCAGCCCCAGCATTTT.